A selection of T cell receptor beta chains follows, all from one sample in a study of blood T cell repertoires in COVID-19. Only in-frame clones appear in the TCRdb table, and some are missing; sequencing was by immunoSEQ multiplex PCR. The data show roughly 290,000 clones, 84% seen once. Input material: peripheral blood. The receptors shown here come from a person between 65 and 80 years old with COVID-19, enrolled during active disease. Both conserved end residues are part of each CDR3. Each record gives: clone size, D gene, J gene, V gene, CDR3 protein, CDR3 DNA. D genes are given only for firm matches. Size tells how often a clone was seen (once, few, many) or the class of an expanded clone, and some rows leave it out.

NA NA TRBJ1-6 TRBV3-1/TRBV3-2 CASSQGQDNSPLHF TGTGCCAGCAGCCAGGGACAAGATAATTCACCCCTCCACTTT
NA TRBD1 TRBJ2-7 TRBV7-2 CASSQGQGEVEQYF TGTGCCAGCAGCCAGGGACAGGGGGAAGTGGAGCAGTACTTC
NA NA TRBJ2-3 TRBV29-1 CSAGSTGTADTQYF TGCAGCGCCGGATCAACAGGGACGGCCGATACGCAGTATTTT
NA TRBD1 TRBJ2-1 TRBV4-2 CASSQVQGARNEQFF TGTGCCAGCAGCCAAGTTCAGGGGGCGAGGAATGAGCAGTTCTTC
few NA TRBJ2-1 TRBV27 CASRAPSTYNEQFF TGTGCCAGCAGGGCCCCTAGTACCTACAATGAGCAGTTCTTC
NA NA TRBJ2-1 TRBV10-3 CAISETPSGDSYNEQFF TGTGCCATCAGTGAGACGCCTTCCGGGGACTCCTACAATGAGCAGTTCTTC
once NA TRBJ2-7 TRBV5-4 CASTSGGTDLYEQYF TGTGCCAGCACCTCAGGAGGGACAGACCTCTACGAGCAGTACTTC
NA TRBD1 TRBJ2-1 TRBV9 CASSVGAGGINEQFF TGTGCCAGCAGCGTAGGGGCAGGGGGAATCAATGAGCAGTTCTTC
NA TRBD1 TRBJ2-7 TRBV7-6 CASSLGISAGQGSYEQYF TGTGCCAGCAGCTTAGGTATCTCGGCGGGACAGGGCTCCTACGAGCAGTACTTC
NA NA TRBJ2-1 TRBV27 CASSLTIVGGYNEQFF TGTGCCAGCAGTTTAACCATAGTCGGAGGCTACAATGAGCAGTTCTTC
NA NA TRBJ2-3 TRBV30 CAWSVRRGSFTDTQYF TGTGCCTGGAGTGTAAGGCGAGGATCCTTCACAGATACGCAGTATTTT
few NA TRBJ1-3 TRBV28 CASSSLGAGNTIYF TGTGCCAGCAGCTCCCTGGGGGCCGGAAACACCATATATTTT
NA TRBD1 TRBJ1-3 TRBV7-6 CASSLLTGTGTGNTIYF TGTGCCAGCAGCTTACTAACCGGGACAGGGACTGGAAACACCATATATTTT
NA NA TRBJ1-5 TRBV20-1 CSASDPGQPQHF TGCAGTGCTAGTGATCCCGGTCAGCCCCAGCATTTT
NA NA TRBJ2-7 TRBV10-3 CAISLQESSYEQYF TGTGCCATCAGTCTACAGGAAAGCTCCTACGAGCAGTACTTC
NA NA TRBJ1-5 TRBV28 CARYIGRESNQPQHF TGTGCCAGATATATAGGGAGGGAAAGCAATCAGCCCCAGCATTTT
NA TRBD1 TRBJ1-1 TRBV28 CASSNLGQYMNTEAFF TGTGCCAGCAGTAACCTGGGACAGTACATGAACACTGAAGCTTTCTTT
NA TRBD2 TRBJ2-1 TRBV7-2 CASSLVRRGDNEQFF TGTGCCAGCAGCCTAGTGAGGCGGGGGGACAATGAGCAGTTCTTC
NA TRBD2 TRBJ2-2 TRBV7-9 CASSWGTSGTGELFF TGTGCCAGCAGCTGGGGGACTAGCGGGACCGGGGAGCTGTTTTTT
NA TRBD1 TRBJ1-6 TRBV6-5 CASSRDRDVTLHF TGTGCCAGCAGCCGGGACAGGGATGTCACCCTCCACTTT
NA TRBD1 TRBJ1-4 TRBV10-1 CASRETHRRDREEKLFF TGCGCCAGCAGGGAAACCCACCGGCGGGACAGGGAGGAAAAACTGTTTTTT
many NA TRBJ1-3 TRBV5-8 CASSNAAGNTIYF TGTGCCAGCAGCAATGCGGCTGGAAACACCATATATTTT
NA NA TRBJ1-1 TRBV5-5 CASSVVTGLENTEAFF TGTGCCAGCAGCGTAGTAACAGGTCTAGAGAACACTGAAGCTTTCTTT
NA TRBD1 TRBJ1-3 TRBV7-6 CASSTGTEAGNTIYF TGTGCCAGCAGCACCGGGACAGAGGCTGGAAACACCATATATTTT